This TCR beta chain was retrieved from a study of PD-1 blockade in classical Hodgkin lymphoma. Clones were sequenced by immunoSEQ multiplex PCR, and TCRdb holds only the in-frame ones, with some missing. The top ten clones hold under 6.5% of a sample with about 50,000 clones, about 88% of them seen once. V lost 1 base, J lost 4 bases, and 10 bases lay in between. Germline-derived CDR1 and CDR2 are SGHDN and FVKESK. The CDR3 covers 15 residues. Relapse was seen in all patients after autologous stem cell transplantation, and brentuximab vedotin exposure was variable. The sequence was collected from a human donor with classical Hodgkin lymphoma. The chain links TRBV14 to TRBJ2-2; tentatively, D is TRBD1 (7 bases). The sample here was peripheral blood mononuclear cells (PBMCs), taken before the second cycle of nivolumab. For the CDR3, the DNA is TGTGCCAGCAGCCAAGGGCAGGGGGGCACCGGGGAGCTGTTTTTT. Its translation: CASSQGQGGTGELFF.